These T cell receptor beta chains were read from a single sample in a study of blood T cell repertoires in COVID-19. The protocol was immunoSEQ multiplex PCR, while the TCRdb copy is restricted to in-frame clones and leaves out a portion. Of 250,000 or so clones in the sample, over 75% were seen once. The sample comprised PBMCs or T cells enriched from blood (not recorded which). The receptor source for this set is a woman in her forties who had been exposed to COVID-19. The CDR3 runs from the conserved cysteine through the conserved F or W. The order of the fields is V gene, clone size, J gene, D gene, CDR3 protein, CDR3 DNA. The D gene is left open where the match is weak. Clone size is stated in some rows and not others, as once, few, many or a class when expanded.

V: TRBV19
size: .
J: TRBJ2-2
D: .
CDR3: CASSTNSGRLNTGELFF
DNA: TGTGCCAGTAGTACAAATTCAGGTCGTCTGAACACCGGGGAGCTGTTTTTT

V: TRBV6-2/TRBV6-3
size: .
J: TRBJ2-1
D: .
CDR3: CASSWDSTSYNEQFF
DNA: TGTGCCAGCAGTTGGGACTCCACCTCCTACAATGAGCAGTTCTTC

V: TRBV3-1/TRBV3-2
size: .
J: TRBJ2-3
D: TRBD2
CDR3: CASSPIMGGGAIDTQYF
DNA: TGTGCCAGCAGCCCTATTATGGGCGGGGGGGCCATAGATACGCAGTATTTT

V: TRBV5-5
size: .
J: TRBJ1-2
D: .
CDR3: CASSQVGYGYTF
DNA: TGTGCCAGCAGCCAGGTGGGCTATGGCTACACCTTC

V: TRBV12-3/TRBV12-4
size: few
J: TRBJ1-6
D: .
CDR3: CASSSREDSPLHF
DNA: TGTGCCAGCAGTTCCAGGGAGGATTCACCCCTCCACTTT

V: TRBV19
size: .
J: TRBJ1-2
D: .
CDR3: CASTPLTEDNGYTF
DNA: TGTGCCAGTACCCCGTTAACGGAGGATAATGGCTACACCTTC

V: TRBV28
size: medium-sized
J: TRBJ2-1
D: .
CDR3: CASSAQVYNEQFF
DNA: TGTGCCAGCAGCGCGCAGGTTTACAATGAGCAGTTCTTC

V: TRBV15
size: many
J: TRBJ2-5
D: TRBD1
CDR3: CATSLDRGQETQYF
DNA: TGTGCCACCAGCCTGGACAGGGGCCAAGAGACCCAGTACTTC

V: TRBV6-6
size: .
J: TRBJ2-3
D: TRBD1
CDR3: CASTITGTASDTQYF
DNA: TGTGCCAGCACCATAACCGGGACAGCCTCAGATACGCAGTATTTT

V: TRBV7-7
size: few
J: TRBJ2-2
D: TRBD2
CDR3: CASSPTSGFTGELFF
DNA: TGTGCTAGCAGCCCGACTAGCGGATTCACCGGGGAGCTGTTTTTT